This is a list of T cell receptor beta chains from one sample in a study of blood T cells in healthy people across ages. TCRdb analysed the 5' RACE reads with MiXCR anew, one entry per CDR3 protein. The table shows some 1.5 million distinct CDR3 sequences, with about 28% occurring only once. Material: blood. The receptors come from a woman younger than 45 in good health. Both conserved end residues are part of each CDR3. D genes are given only for firm matches. Size is stated for part of the rows, as once, few or many counts, or as a class when the clone is expanded.

>TRBV5-1|TRBJ1-6|.|few
TGCGCCAGCAGCCCACAACAGGATTCACCCCTCCACTTT
CASSPQQDSPLHF
>TRBV7-9|TRBJ1-1|.|few
TGTGCCAGCAGCTCCGCCGGGGCAATGAACACTGAAGCTTTCTTT
CASSSAGAMNTEAFF
>TRBV29-1|TRBJ1-1|TRBD1|few
TGCAGCGTAAAAGGGACAGGGAACACTGAAGCTTTCTTT
CSVKGTGNTEAFF
>TRBV9|TRBJ2-7|.|many
TGTGCCAGCAGCCCGGGCGGACAGCCCACCTACGAGCAGTACTTC
CASSPGGQPTYEQYF
>TRBV27|TRBJ1-6|.|.
TGTGCCAGCGCGCGGGCGTATAATTCACCCCTCCACTTT
CASARAYNSPLHF
>TRBV20-1|TRBJ2-3|TRBD2|.
TGCAGTGCTAGAGGTCGACTAGCCGAAGATACGCAGTATTTT
CSARGRLAEDTQYF
>TRBV19|TRBJ2-5|.|.
TGTGCCAGTAGTATCCTCGGACGTCAGCAAGAGACCCAGTACTTC
CASSILGRQQETQYF
>TRBV5-1|TRBJ2-2|TRBD1|.
TGCGCCAGCAGCGAAAAGGTGGGACAGGGGTCCACCGGGGAGCTGTTTTTT
CASSEKVGQGSTGELFF
>TRBV3-1|TRBJ2-1|.|few
TGTGCCAGCAGCCAAGATCGAGGGGTCTCCTACAATGAGCAGTTCTTC
CASSQDRGVSYNEQFF
>TRBV6-4|TRBJ2-3|TRBD2|many
TGTGCCAGCAGTGACTCGACGGAGAGCGGGAGTGGTGGCACAGATACGCAGTATTTT
CASSDSTESGSGGTDTQYF
>TRBV9|TRBJ2-1|TRBD2|.
TGTGCCAGCAGCGTAGCCCTAGCGGGAGGGCTATACAATGAGCAGTTCTTC
CASSVALAGGLYNEQFF
>TRBV7-2|TRBJ2-5|.|.
TGTGCCAGCAGCCGAGAGTCGGCGACCCAGTACTTC
CASSRESATQYF
>TRBV5-1|TRBJ2-1|TRBD2|few
TGCGCCTGCAGCTCCCGGACTAGCGTTAAGGATGAGCAGTTCTTC
CACSSRTSVKDEQFF
>TRBV6-1|TRBJ1-2|TRBD1|few
TGTGCCAGCAGTGAGGGACAGGGTGTGGATGGCTACACCTTC
CASSEGQGVDGYTF
>TRBV2|TRBJ2-7|.|few
TGTGCCAGCAGGGGGACACTTACCGGCCACGAGCAGTACTTC
CASRGTLTGHEQYF
>TRBV20-1|TRBJ2-5|TRBD1|.
TGCAGTGCTCCAGACAGGGTGAGGGGAACAGAGACCCAGTACTTC
CSAPDRVRGTETQYF
>TRBV7-2|TRBJ1-2|.|few
TGTGCCAGCAGCTTAGGATCAGCCGGCTATGGCTACACCTTC
CASSLGSAGYGYTF
>TRBV5-1|TRBJ2-4|.|.
TGCGCCAGCACCAGTGGGGGAGGAAACATTCAGTACTTC
CASTSGGGNIQYF
>TRBV6-2/TRBV6-3|TRBJ2-1|TRBD2|.
TGTGCCAGCAGACCTTCCGGGACTAGCGGGCCTGGAGGGGAGCAGTTCTTC
CASRPSGTSGPGGEQFF
>TRBV12-5|TRBJ1-4|.|.
TGTGCTAGTGGTATCCTGGGGGACATATTTAATGAAAAACGGTTTTTT
CASGILGDIFNEKRFF
>TRBV27|TRBJ2-3|.|few
TGTGCCAGCAGTTCCGAGCTGGGACCAGCGGGCACAGATACGCAGTATTTT
CASSSELGPAGTDTQYF
>TRBV7-9|TRBJ1-5|.|.
TGTGCCAGCAGCCCTCAGGACAGCAATCAGCCCCAGCATTTT
CASSPQDSNQPQHF
>TRBV2|TRBJ1-2|TRBD1|.
TGTGCCAGCAGTGGAAGAATGACAGGGGTTGATGGCTACACCTTC
CASSGRMTGVDGYTF
>TRBV12-3/TRBV12-4|TRBJ2-7|.|many
TGTGCCAGCACCGAGGGCGGCGAGCAGTACTTC
CASTEGGEQYF
>TRBV29-1|TRBJ2-5|.|.
TGCAGCGTTGTGTGGGTGGGAGGTGGAGAGACCCAGTACTTC
CSVVWVGGGETQYF
>TRBV11-2|TRBJ2-5|TRBD1|.
TGTGCCAGCACCCAGGACAGGAGGCGAGGGACCCAGTACTTC
CASTQDRRRGTQYF
>TRBV20-1|TRBJ2-3|.|many
TGCAGTGCTAGACGCCAACCCGGGACAGATACGCAGTATTTT
CSARRQPGTDTQYF
>TRBV20-1|TRBJ2-3|TRBD2|few
TGCAGTGCTAGACTTCCGGGCGGGGGGGAGATAGATACGCAGTATTTT
CSARLPGGGEIDTQYF
>TRBV5-1|TRBJ1-1|TRBD1|many
TGTGCCAGCAGTTTATCAGGGACAGGGAACACTGAAGCTTTCTTT
CASSLSGTGNTEAFF
>TRBV5-1|TRBJ1-1|.|few
TGCGCCAGCAGCTTCGACGGAGACACTGAAGCTTTCTTT
CASSFDGDTEAFF
>TRBV20-1|TRBJ2-3|.|.
TGCAGTGCTAGAGATGAGTTCACGGACAACACAGATATGCAGTATTTT
CSARDEFTDNTDMQYF
>TRBV9|TRBJ2-2|TRBD1|.
TGTGCCAGCAGATTGGGACAGGGGGCGCAGGCCGGGGAGCTGTTTTTT
CASRLGQGAQAGELFF
>TRBV6-1|TRBJ2-1|TRBD2|many
TGTGCCAGCAGTAATAGGAAGTCTAGCGGTCTCCTTAATGAGCAGTTCTTC
CASSNRKSSGLLNEQFF
>TRBV5-1|TRBJ1-4|.|many
TGCGCCAGCAGCCCGGGACTGGGAACTAATGAAAAACTGTTTTTT
CASSPGLGTNEKLFF
>TRBV25-1|TRBJ2-1|.|.
TGTGCCAGCAGTGACCCGGCACCGAATGGGCAGTTCTTC
CASSDPAPNGQFF
>TRBV28|TRBJ1-2|.|.
TGTGCCAGCAGTCTACCGGGATTCGACTATGGCTACACCTTC
CASSLPGFDYGYTF
>TRBV5-1|TRBJ2-2|.|few
TGCGCCAGCAGCTTGGTGGGGGGCGCGAACACCGGGGAGCTGTTTTTT
CASSLVGGANTGELFF
>TRBV4-3|TRBJ2-7|.|many
TGCGCCTGGCGGCGGCCTGCCGCCTACGAGCAGTACTTC
CAWRRPAAYEQYF
>TRBV10-3|TRBJ2-1|TRBD2|.
TGTGCCATCAGCCGTCCCGGGACTAGCGGGAGTAGGAATGAGCAGTTCTTC
CAISRPGTSGSRNEQFF
>TRBV29-1|TRBJ1-2|TRBD1|.
TGCAGCGTTGGTGCGCCAGGGGGTGGCTACACCTTC
CSVGAPGGGYTF
>TRBV5-1|TRBJ2-3|.|.
TGCGCCAGCAGCCGGGGGACTCCGGCAGATACGCAGTATTTT
CASSRGTPADTQYF
>TRBV6-2/TRBV6-3|TRBJ2-4|.|.
TGTGCCAGCACCTCAGGGTTTGCGTCCGGAAAAAACATTCAGTACTTC
CASTSGFASGKNIQYF
>TRBV18|TRBJ2-5|.|few
TGTGCCAGCTCACTTCAAAGCCAAGAGACCCAGTACTTC
CASSLQSQETQYF
>TRBV6-5|TRBJ2-4|.|many
TGTGCCAGCAGTTACGGGGGGCCGGGAAACATTCAGTACTTC
CASSYGGPGNIQYF
>TRBV24-1|TRBJ1-5|.|.
TGTGCCACCAGTGACACACAGGGATTACAGCCCCAGCATTTT
CATSDTQGLQPQHF
>TRBV2|TRBJ1-4|.|.
TGTGCCAGCAGTGTCGGGGAGCAGGAAAAACTGTTTTTT
CASSVGEQEKLFF
>TRBV20-1|TRBJ2-1|TRBD2|few
TGCAGTGCTAGATCGGGGGGTAGGGAGCAGTTCTTC
CSARSGGREQFF
>TRBV29-1|TRBJ1-2|.|few
TGCAGCGTCTCCGCGGGACACCATGGCTACACCTTC
CSVSAGHHGYTF
>TRBV20-1|TRBJ2-5|.|.
TGCAGTGCTAGAGTGGTGGGGCAAGAGACCCAGTACTTC
CSARVVGQETQYF